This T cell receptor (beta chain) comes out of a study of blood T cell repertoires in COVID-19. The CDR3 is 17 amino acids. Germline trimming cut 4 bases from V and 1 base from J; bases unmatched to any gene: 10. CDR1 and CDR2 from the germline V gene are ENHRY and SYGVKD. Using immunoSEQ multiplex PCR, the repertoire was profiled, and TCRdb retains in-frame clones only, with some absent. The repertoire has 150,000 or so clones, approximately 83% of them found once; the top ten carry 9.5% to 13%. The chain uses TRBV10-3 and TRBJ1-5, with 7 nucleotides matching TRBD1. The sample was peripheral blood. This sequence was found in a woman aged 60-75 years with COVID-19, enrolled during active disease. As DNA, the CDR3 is TGTGCCATCAGTGCTGGAGGGGGCGACGGAAGCAATCAGCCCCAGCATTTT. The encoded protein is CAISAGGGDGSNQPQHF.